The sequence of this TCR beta chain was determined in a study of tumor-infiltrating lymphocytes in primary liver carcinoma. Study-wide points: Tumors had a significantly higher top-250-clone fraction than blood (p = 0.039). Less overlap was seen in tumor-adjacent and tumor-blood pairs than in tumor region pairs.

Taking 20-30 mg of unsorted bulk tissue, the authors co-extracted RNA and DNA. The CDR3 length is 16 residues. From germline, CDR1 is MGHRA and CDR2 YSYEKL. Worth noting for this clonotype: As yet, its antigen is unknown. The junction does not match germline at one end; this may be a read error.

Constant-region priming of roughly 490 ng total RNA yielded TCR beta cDNA. Three-round nested multiplex PCR performed with slightly modified ARM-PCR produced the TCR beta libraries. The first two PCR rounds used TRBV1-TRBV30 forward primers with a C-beta reverse primer, 10 to 11 cycles each. Using its own MiXCR run on the multiplex PCR reads, TCRdb lists one record per CDR3 protein. Of approximately 88,000 distinct CDR3 sequences in the sample, 68% were seen once. The sample taken for sequencing was tumor-adjacent normal liver tissue. The source of this sequence is a man aged 40-49 years with primary liver carcinoma and hepatitis B virus infection. The chain recombines TRBV4-1 with TRBJ2-1; 9 bases align to TRBD2. CDR3 in DNA: TGTGTCAGCAGCCAAGACCTAGCGGGATCGATGGATGAGCGGTTCTTC. Encoded protein: CVSSQDLAGSMDERFF.